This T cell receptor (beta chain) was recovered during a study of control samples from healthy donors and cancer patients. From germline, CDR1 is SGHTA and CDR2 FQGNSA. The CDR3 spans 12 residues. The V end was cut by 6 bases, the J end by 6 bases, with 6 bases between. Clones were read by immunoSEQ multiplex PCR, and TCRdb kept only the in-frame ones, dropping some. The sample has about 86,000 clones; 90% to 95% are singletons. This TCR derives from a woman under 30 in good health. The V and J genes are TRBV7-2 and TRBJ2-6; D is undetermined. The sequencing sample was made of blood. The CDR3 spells CASRPAANVLTF. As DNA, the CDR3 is TGTGCCAGCAGGCCTGCGGCCAACGTCCTGACTTTC.